The 29 T cell receptor beta chains in this list originate from one sample, sequenced in a study of early T cells in non-severe SARS-CoV-2 infection. TCRdb used MiXCR to reprocess the 5' RACE reads, holding one entry per CDR3 protein. The table records 29,000 or so distinct CDR3 sequences, about 4.5% of them present only once. Sequencing input: whole blood. The receptors come from an adult who was a healthcare worker with PCR-confirmed SARS-CoV-2 infection or an uninfected control (not recorded which).

The chain carries TRBV11-1 and TRBJ2-7; no reliable D call. The CDR3 is made up of 11 amino acids. Between the trimmed V and J ends, which lost 4 bases and 6 bases, there was a span of 7 bases. Germline V gene sequence: CDR1 SGHAT, CDR2 FQDESV (reference sequence). The CDR3 spells CASSWKSEQYF. CDR3 sequence (DNA): TGTGCCAGCAGCTGGAAGTCCGAGCAGTACTTC.

The chain is built from TRBV11-2 and TRBJ2-5; maybe TRBD1 (7 bases). Germline values: CDR1 SGHAT, CDR2 FQNNGV. The V end was cut by 2 bases, the J end by 4 bases, with 17 bases between. This CDR3 comprises 16 residues. For the CDR3, the DNA is TGTGCCAGCAGCTTACCGCCGACAGGGAGGCGAGAGACCCAGTACTTC. Its protein is CASSLPPTGRRETQYF.

This clonotype was found many times. V is TRBV18 and J is TRBJ2-7, with 9 bases fitting TRBD1. This CDR3 is 15 amino acids long. Germline V gene lookup returns CDR1 KGHSH and CDR2 LQKENI. The ends lost 6 bases at V and 5 bases at J; junction bases unmatched: 11. CDR3 coding DNA: TGTGCCAGCTCGGGATTTTGGGGACAGGGAAACGAGCAGTACTTC. This codes for CASSGFWGQGNEQYF.

This clonotype showed up many times. V usage is TRBV29-1 and J usage is TRBJ2-2; tentatively, D is TRBD1 (5 bases). This CDR3 region has 11 residues. CDR1 is SQVTM, CDR2 ANQGSEA, per germline. Trimming shortened V by 8 bases and J by 1 base, and 5 bases separated the two germline ends. CDR3 residues: CSTGNTGELFF. CDR3 DNA: TGCAGCACAGGGAACACCGGGGAGCTGTTTTTT.

This clonotype came up many times. This rearrangement joins TRBV5-1 to TRBJ1-1; perhaps TRBD1 as D (5 bases). This CDR3 comprises 14 residues. Trimming cost V 3 bases and J 3 bases, with 12 bases left between them. Germline V gives CDR1 SGHRS, CDR2 YFSETQ. The CDR3 region has the DNA TGCGCCAGCAGCTCCTGGGGGTCAGACACTGAAGCTTTCTTT. Translating it yields CASSSWGSDTEAFF.

The chain employs TRBV4-2 and TRBJ2-3, with 10 bases that match TRBD2. Unmatched junction bases numbered 2, after V lost 1 base and J lost 1 base. The V gene's germline CDR1 is LGHNA and CDR2 YNFKEQ. There are 16 residues in the CDR3. The CDR3 DNA follows: TGTGCCAGCAGCCAAGGAGCGGGGGGGGGCACAGATACGCAGTATTTT. The encoded protein is CASSQGAGGGTDTQYF.

This clonotype has at least ten counts. The chain links TRBV18 to TRBJ1-3; no definite D call. Germline V gene data show CDR1 as KGHSH and CDR2 as LQKENI. This CDR3 comprises 16 residues. V was trimmed by 8 bases and J by 0 bases, leaving 17 bases between them. The CDR3 loop reads CASNSFGRSSGNTIYF. The CDR3 DNA follows: TGTGCCAGCAACTCTTTCGGCCGAAGCTCTGGAAACACCATATATTTT.

The V call is TRBV30, the J call TRBJ2-3; D perhaps matches TRBD2 (5 bases). V was cut by 4 bases and J by 2 bases, with 10 bases left in between. The CDR3 extends over 13 amino acids. CDR1 is GTSNPN, CDR2 SVGIG, per germline (reference sequence). DNA of the CDR3: TGTGCCTGGAACGGGGAGATCACAGATACGCAGTATTTT. Protein: CAWNGEITDTQYF.

This clonotype was detected many times. The V gene is TRBV20-1, the J gene TRBJ1-1; the D gene is possibly TRBD1 (5 bases). This CDR3 has 12 residues. With 8 bases removed from V and 0 bases from J, the gap between germline ends came to 10 bases. In germline, CDR1 is DFQATT, CDR2 SNEGSKA (reference sequence). CDR3 region: CSTNRLNTEAFF. CDR3 DNA sequence: TGCAGTACAAACAGGTTGAACACTGAAGCTTTCTTT.

This clonotype is categorized as medium-sized (0.01 to 0.1%). The chain links TRBV12-3 or TRBV12-4 to TRBJ1-1; 8 bases match TRBD1. Trimming cost V 3 bases and J 5 bases; bases outside gene matches: 2. The CDR3 is 13 amino acids. The CDR3 DNA reads as TGTGCCAGCAGTTTCCAGGGGGCGACTGAAGCTTTCTTT. Amino acids: CASSFQGATEAFF.

This clonotype has a single count. The junction shows a germline mismatch at one end, possibly a read error. This rearrangement joins TRBV5-1 to TRBJ2-2; a possible D gene is TRBD2 (6 bases). This CDR3 spans 15 amino acids. The germline gives CDR1 SGHRS, CDR2 YFSETQ. The CDR3 DNA follows: TGCGCCAGCAGCTTAAGGGCGGCGAACACCGGGGGGCTGTTTTTT. This encodes CASSLRAANTGGLFF.

This clonotype came up many times. This chain uses TRBV7-2 with TRBJ2-1; D is unclear. The V gene lost 3 bases and the J gene lost 12 bases, with 9 bases spanning the gap. There are 11 residues in the CDR3. CDR1 and CDR2 from the germline V gene are SGHTA and FQGNSA. CDR3 protein: CASSFPSVQFF. The CDR3 DNA is TGTGCCAGCAGCTTCCCTTCGGTGCAGTTCTTC.

This clonotype was seen at least ten times. This chain connects TRBV12-2 to TRBJ2-3. TRBV12-2 is a listed pseudogene. The CDR3 spans 19 residues. The CDR3 loop reads CASRYPPYCAGKSTDTQYF. The CDR3 bases are TGTGCAAGTCGCTACCCACCCTACTGCGCTGGGAAGAGCACAGATACGCAGTATTTT.

In its sample, this clonotype was seen many times. The chain employs TRBV5-1 and TRBJ2-3; a weak D match, TRBD1 (7 bases). V was clipped by 6 bases and J by 2 bases, with 16 bases between them. CDR3 length equals 15 residues. Per the germline V gene, CDR1 is SGHRS and CDR2 is YFSETQ. The CDR3 here is CASTPRGVFTDTQYF. In nucleotides, the CDR3 is TGCGCCAGCACCCCCAGGGGGGTATTCACAGATACGCAGTATTTT.

This clonotype showed up many times. This chain connects TRBV9 to TRBJ2-3; D is possibly TRBD2 (7 bases). The CDR3 sequence is 16 residues long. Trimming pared 1 base from V and 2 bases from J, leaving 14 bases between. The germline V gene has CDR1 SGDLS and CDR2 YYNGEE. CDR3 protein: CASSVLGGATTDTQYF. As DNA, the CDR3 is TGTGCCAGCAGCGTACTGGGGGGGGCCACCACAGATACGCAGTATTTT.

In this sample, this clonotype turned up many times. The chain recombines TRBV5-1 with TRBJ2-3; the match to TRBD2 covers 9 bases. The V segment lost 4 bases and the J segment 2 bases; nucleotides outside the gene matches: 14. The CDR3 length is 18 residues. Germline CDR1 is SGHRS and CDR2 is YFSETQ. In DNA form, the CDR3 reads TGCGCCAGCAGCAAGCATACCGGGACTAGCTACACCACAGATACGCAGTATTTT. Translation: CASSKHTGTSYTTDTQYF.

This clonotype has a handful of counts. The V call is TRBV18, the J call TRBJ1-1, with D possibly being TRBD1 (6 bases). This CDR3 has 14 residues. Germline values: CDR1 KGHSH, CDR2 LQKENI. Between the trimmed V and J ends, which lost 3 bases and 4 bases, there was a span of 12 bases. CDR3 loop: CASSPLQGGTEAFF. CDR3 in DNA: TGTGCCAGCTCACCGCTACAGGGTGGCACTGAAGCTTTCTTT.

This clonotype was observed a few times. The chain is built from TRBV6-1 and TRBJ2-3; 10 positions agree with TRBD2. The junction had 9 bases not matched to a gene; V was cut back by 6 bases and J by 6 bases. The CDR3 has 15 residues. From germline, CDR1 is MNHNS and CDR2 SASEGT. As DNA, the CDR3 is TGTGCCAGCAGAAAAGAGCGGGGGGGCCTGGATACGCAGTATTTT. The encoded protein is CASRKERGGLDTQYF.

This clonotype is categorized as medium-sized. The J gene is TRBJ2-7, the V gene TRBV6-5, with D unresolved. Germline-derived CDR1 and CDR2 are MNHEY and SVGAGI. The CDR3 has 17 residues. The V gene lost 4 bases and the J gene lost 0 bases, with 19 bases spanning the gap. The DNA of the CDR3 is TGTGCCAGCAGTTTAGCCTCGTCCCATTCAAGCTCCTACGAGCAGTACTTC. This gives the protein CASSLASSHSSSYEQYF.

This clonotype has at least ten counts. The genes are TRBV7-9 and TRBJ2-2, with TRBD2 matching 10 bases. CDR1 and CDR2 (germline): SEHNR, FQNEAQ (reference sequence). The CDR3 spans 17 residues. Germline trimming cut 1 base from V and 3 bases from J; bases unmatched to any gene: 5. The CDR3 here is CASSLGPGLAYTGELFF. Here the CDR3 DNA reads TGTGCCAGCAGCTTAGGTCCGGGACTAGCGTACACCGGGGAGCTGTTTTTT.

In its sample, this clonotype was seen many times. The V call is TRBV30, the J call TRBJ1-2, with no clear D. The germline gives CDR1 GTSNPN, CDR2 SVGIG (reference sequence). The CDR3 is 12 residues long. V was trimmed by 4 bases and J by 8 bases, leaving 14 bases between them. This chain's CDR3 is CAWKLGREGYTF. The CDR3 bases are TGTGCCTGGAAACTAGGGCGGGAAGGCTACACCTTC.

This clonotype was seen repeatedly, ten times or more. In nucleotides, the CDR3 is TGCGCCAGCAGCGAAATTCAGGGGGCCAGGGTCACTGAAGCTTTCTTT. Its translation is CASSEIQGARVTEAFF. The chain couples TRBV5-1 to TRBJ1-1, with 8 bases matching TRBD1. The J segment lost 4 bases and the V segment lost 4 bases, leaving 12 bases of the junction unmatched. Germline V gives CDR1 SGHRS, CDR2 YFSETQ. The CDR3 is made up of 16 amino acids.

This clonotype was observed a few times. The chain has TRBV5-1 and TRBJ1-2; D unresolved. From germline, CDR1 is SGHRS and CDR2 YFSETQ. The CDR3 consists of 13 residues. Trimming removed 0 bases at V and 6 bases at J, with 9 bases between. CDR3: CASSLDLIHGYTF. The CDR3 DNA reads TGCGCCAGCAGCTTGGACCTAATCCATGGCTACACCTTC.

In this sample, this clonotype turned up a few times. V usage is TRBV7-2 and J usage is TRBJ2-3; D is perhaps TRBD2 (6 bases). The germline V and J ends were trimmed by 5 bases and 7 bases, with 13 bases remaining between them. This CDR3 comprises 13 residues. CDR1 is SGHTA and CDR2 is FQGNSA in the germline V gene. CDR3 bases: TGTGCCAGCAGCCCCGGGGAGGTGTATACGCAGTATTTT. Translated, it gives CASSPGEVYTQYF.

The rearrangement links TRBV2 to TRBJ2-5; D is perhaps TRBD1 (6 bases). The CDR3 contains 13 residues. Germline assignment: CDR1 SNHLY and CDR2 FYNNEI. The ends were cut back, 9 bases at V and 9 bases at J, with 20 bases in the middle. The CDR3, as DNA: TGTGCCAGTAGCCGGGACACACTTATACCCCAGTACTTC. Amino acid sequence: CASSRDTLIPQYF.

The table lists this clonotype with many counts. The CDR3 loop is CASSQGGNTIYF. The CDR3 coding sequence is TGTGCCAGCAGCCAGGGCGGAAACACCATATATTTT. This chain joins TRBV11-2 and TRBJ1-3, with D possibly being TRBD1 (5 bases). The ends were cut back, 5 bases at V and 4 bases at J, with 6 bases in the middle. CDR1 is SGHAT and CDR2 is FQNNGV in the germline V gene. The CDR3 consists of 12 residues. Complete variable domain (other parts from reference TRBV11-2 and TRBJ1-3): EAGVAQSPRYKIIEKRQSVAFWCNPISGHATLYWYQQILGQGPKLLIQFQNNGVVDDSQLPKDRFSAERLKGVDSTLKIQPAKLEDSAVYLCASSQGGNTIYFGEGSWLTVV.

The V and J genes are TRBV30 and TRBJ2-7; 7 bases agree with TRBD2. Germline V gene data show CDR1 as GTSNPN and CDR2 as SVGIG (reference sequence). This CDR3 has 12 amino acids. Trimming at V came to 2 bases and at J to 2 bases, leaving 0 bases not matched to a gene. CDR3 in DNA: TGTGCCTGGAGTAGCGGGGCCTACGAGCAGTACTTC. Amino acids: CAWSSGAYEQYF.

This clonotype occurred many times. The chain carries TRBV5-1 and TRBJ2-1; 7 bases are a match to TRBD1. CDR1 SGHRS and CDR2 YFSETQ come from the germline V gene. Trimming cost V 3 bases and J 9 bases; bases outside gene matches: 6. CDR3 length: 13 residues. The chain's CDR3 is CASSSQGVGEQFF. In DNA form, the CDR3 reads TGCGCCAGCAGCTCCCAGGGGGTTGGTGAGCAGTTCTTC.

This clonotype was recorded a few times. The chain uses TRBV7-7 and TRBJ2-7, with 8 bases matching TRBD2. V dropped 5 bases and J dropped 0; count of bases not matched to a gene: 3. The CDR3 runs 14 residues. Looked up from germline, CDR1 is SSHAT and CDR2 is FNYEAQ (reference sequence). The CDR3: CASSPGTSSYEQYF. The CDR3 nucleotides are TGTGCCAGCAGCCCGGGGACTAGCTCCTACGAGCAGTACTTC.